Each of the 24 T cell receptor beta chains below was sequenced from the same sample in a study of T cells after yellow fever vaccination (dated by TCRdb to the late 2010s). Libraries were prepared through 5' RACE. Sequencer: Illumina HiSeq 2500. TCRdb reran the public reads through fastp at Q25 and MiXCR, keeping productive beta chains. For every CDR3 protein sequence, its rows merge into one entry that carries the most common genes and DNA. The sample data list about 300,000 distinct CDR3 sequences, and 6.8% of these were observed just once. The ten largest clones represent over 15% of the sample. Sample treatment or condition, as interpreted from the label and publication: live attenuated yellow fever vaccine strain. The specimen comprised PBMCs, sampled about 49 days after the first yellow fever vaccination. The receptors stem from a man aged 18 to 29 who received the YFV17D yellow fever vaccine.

CDR3 coding DNA: TGTGCCAGCAGCGTAAGGTTAAACACAGATACGCAGTATTTT. Translation: CASSVRLNTDTQYF. The chain carries TRBV9 and TRBJ2-3, with D unresolved. V lost 1 base to trimming and J lost 2 bases, with 8 bases between them. Germline-derived CDR1 and CDR2 are SGDLS and YYNGEE. This CDR3 has 14 amino acids. The full variable domain, completed using reference TRBV9 and TRBJ2-3, is DSGVTQTPKHLITATGQRVTLRCSPRSGDLSVYWYQQSLDQGLQFLIQYYNGEERAKGNILERFSAQQFPDLHSELNLSSLELGDSALYFCASSVRLNTDTQYFGPGTRLTVL.

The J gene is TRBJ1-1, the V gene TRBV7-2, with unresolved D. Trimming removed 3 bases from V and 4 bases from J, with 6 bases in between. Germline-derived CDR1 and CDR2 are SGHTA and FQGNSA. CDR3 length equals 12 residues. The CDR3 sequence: CASSFLSTEAFF. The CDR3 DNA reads TGTGCCAGCAGCTTCCTATCCACTGAAGCTTTCTTT. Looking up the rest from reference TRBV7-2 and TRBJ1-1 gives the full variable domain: GAGVSQSPSNKVTEKGKDVELRCDPISGHTALYWYRQSLGQGLEFLIYFQGNSAPDKSGLPSDRFSAERTGGSVSTLTIQRTQQEDSAVYLCASSFLSTEAFFGQGTRLTVV.

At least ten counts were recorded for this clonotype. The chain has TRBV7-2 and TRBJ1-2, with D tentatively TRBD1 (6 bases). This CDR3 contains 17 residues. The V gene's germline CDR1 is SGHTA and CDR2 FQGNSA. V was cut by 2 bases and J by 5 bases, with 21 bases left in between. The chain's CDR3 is CASSLYGGPSSTYGYTF. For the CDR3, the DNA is TGTGCCAGCAGCTTATACGGGGGCCCAAGCTCAACTTATGGCTACACCTTC.

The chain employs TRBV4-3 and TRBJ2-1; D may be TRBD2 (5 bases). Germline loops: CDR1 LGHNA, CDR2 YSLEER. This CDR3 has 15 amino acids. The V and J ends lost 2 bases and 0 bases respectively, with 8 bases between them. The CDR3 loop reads CASSQIAISYNEQFF. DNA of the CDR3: TGCGCCAGCAGCCAAATAGCGATCTCCTACAATGAGCAGTTCTTC.

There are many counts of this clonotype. The CDR3 nucleotides are TGCGCCAGCAGAAGGGACACCGGGGAGCTGTTTTTT. It codes for CASRRDTGELFF. The V call is TRBV5-1, the J call TRBJ2-2; D unresolved. Germline V gives CDR1 SGHRS, CDR2 YFSETQ. The CDR3 consists of 12 residues. V was trimmed by 5 bases and J by 3 bases, leaving 5 bases between them.

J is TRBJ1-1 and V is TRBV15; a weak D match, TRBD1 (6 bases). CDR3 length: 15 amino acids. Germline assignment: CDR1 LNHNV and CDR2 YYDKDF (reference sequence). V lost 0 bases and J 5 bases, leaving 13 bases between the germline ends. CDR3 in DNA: TGTGCCACCAGCAGAGAATCACAGGGAAGTACTGAAGCTTTCTTT. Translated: CATSRESQGSTEAFF.

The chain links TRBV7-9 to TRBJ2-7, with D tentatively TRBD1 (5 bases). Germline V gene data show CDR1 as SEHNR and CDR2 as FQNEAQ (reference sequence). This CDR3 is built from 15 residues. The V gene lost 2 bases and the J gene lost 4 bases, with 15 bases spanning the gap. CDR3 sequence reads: CASSLFGQGPYEQYF. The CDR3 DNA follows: TGTGCCAGCAGCTTATTCGGTCAGGGTCCTTACGAGCAGTACTTC.

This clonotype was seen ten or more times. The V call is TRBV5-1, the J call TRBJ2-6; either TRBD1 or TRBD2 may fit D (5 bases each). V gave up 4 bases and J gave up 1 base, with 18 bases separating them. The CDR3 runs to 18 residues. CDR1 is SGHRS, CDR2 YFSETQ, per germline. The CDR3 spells CASSARVGTPSGANVLTF. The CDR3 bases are TGCGCCAGCAGCGCGAGGGTAGGGACGCCTTCTGGGGCCAACGTCCTGACTTTC.

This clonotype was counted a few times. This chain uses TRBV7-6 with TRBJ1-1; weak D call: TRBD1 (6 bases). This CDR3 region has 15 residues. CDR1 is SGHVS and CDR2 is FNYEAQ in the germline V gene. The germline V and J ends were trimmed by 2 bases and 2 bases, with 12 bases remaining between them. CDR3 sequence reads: CASSLWQGQNTEAFF. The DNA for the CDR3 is TGTGCCAGCAGCTTATGGCAGGGACAAAACACTGAAGCTTTCTTT.

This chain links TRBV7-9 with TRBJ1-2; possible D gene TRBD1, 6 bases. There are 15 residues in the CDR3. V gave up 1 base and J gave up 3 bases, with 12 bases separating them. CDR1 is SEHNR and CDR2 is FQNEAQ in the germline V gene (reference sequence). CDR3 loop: CASSLGQGLHYGYTF. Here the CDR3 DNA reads TGTGCCAGCAGCTTAGGCCAGGGGTTGCACTATGGCTACACCTTC.

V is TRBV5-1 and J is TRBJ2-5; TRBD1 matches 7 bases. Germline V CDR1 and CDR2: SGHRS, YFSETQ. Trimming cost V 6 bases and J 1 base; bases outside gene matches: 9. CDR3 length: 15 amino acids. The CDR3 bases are TGCGCCAGCAAAATAACAGGGGCGTCCCAAGAGACCCAGTACTTC. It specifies CASKITGASQETQYF.

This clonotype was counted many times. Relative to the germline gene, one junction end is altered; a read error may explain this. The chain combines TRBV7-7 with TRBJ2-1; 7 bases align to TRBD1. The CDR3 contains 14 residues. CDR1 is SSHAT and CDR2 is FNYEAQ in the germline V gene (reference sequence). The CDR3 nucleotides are TGTGCTAGCAGCTTAGGGACAGTGGGTGATGAGCAGTTCTTC. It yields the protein CASSLGTVGDEQFF.

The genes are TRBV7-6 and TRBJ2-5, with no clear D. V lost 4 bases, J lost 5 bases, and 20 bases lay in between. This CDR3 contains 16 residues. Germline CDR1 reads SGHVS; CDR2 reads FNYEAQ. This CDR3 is CASSSTAQRAWETQYF. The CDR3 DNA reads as TGTGCCAGCAGCTCGACTGCACAACGGGCCTGGGAGACCCAGTACTTC.

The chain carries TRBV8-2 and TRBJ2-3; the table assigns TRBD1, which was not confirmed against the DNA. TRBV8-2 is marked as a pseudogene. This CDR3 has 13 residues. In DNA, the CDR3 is TGTGCCAGCAGCCCCGGGCGGGGGTGCTTGCAGTATTTT. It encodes CASSPGRGCLQYF.

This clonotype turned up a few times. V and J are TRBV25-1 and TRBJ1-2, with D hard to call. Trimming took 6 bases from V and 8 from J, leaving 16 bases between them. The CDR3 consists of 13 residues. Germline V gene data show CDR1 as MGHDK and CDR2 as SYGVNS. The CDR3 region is CASSKEPLRGYTF. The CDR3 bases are TGTGCCAGCAGCAAGGAGCCCCTGAGAGGCTACACCTTC.

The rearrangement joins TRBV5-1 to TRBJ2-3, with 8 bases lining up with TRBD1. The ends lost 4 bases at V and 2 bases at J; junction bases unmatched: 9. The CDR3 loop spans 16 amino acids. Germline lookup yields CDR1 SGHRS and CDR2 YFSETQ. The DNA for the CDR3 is TGCGCCAGCAGCGAGGGACAGGTCAAGTACACAGATACGCAGTATTTT. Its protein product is CASSEGQVKYTDTQYF.

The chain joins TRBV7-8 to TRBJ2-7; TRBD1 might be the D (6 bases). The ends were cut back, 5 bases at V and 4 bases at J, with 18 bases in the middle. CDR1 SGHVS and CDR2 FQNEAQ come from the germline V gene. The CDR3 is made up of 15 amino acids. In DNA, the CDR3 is TGTGCCAGCAGCCCGCACGGATCAGGGGCTTACGAGCAGTACGTC. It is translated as CASSPHGSGAYEQYV.

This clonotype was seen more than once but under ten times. The CDR3 DNA reads as TGTGCCAGCAGCCAAGATGGGGGGGGAGTCGGACCCTCCTACGAGCAGTACTTC. It yields the protein CASSQDGGGVGPSYEQYF. V is TRBV14 and J is TRBJ2-7; TRBD2 aligns across 7 bases. J gave up 0 bases and V 0 bases, and 11 bases lay outside the gene matches. The germline gives CDR1 SGHDN, CDR2 FVKESK. This CDR3 is built from 18 residues.

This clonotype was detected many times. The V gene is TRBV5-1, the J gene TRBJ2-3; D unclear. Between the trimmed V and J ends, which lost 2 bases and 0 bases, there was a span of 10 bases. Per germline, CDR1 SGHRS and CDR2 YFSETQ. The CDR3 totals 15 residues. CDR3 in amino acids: CASSLWTSSTDTQYF. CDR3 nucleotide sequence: TGCGCCAGCAGCTTATGGACCTCAAGCACAGATACGCAGTATTTT.

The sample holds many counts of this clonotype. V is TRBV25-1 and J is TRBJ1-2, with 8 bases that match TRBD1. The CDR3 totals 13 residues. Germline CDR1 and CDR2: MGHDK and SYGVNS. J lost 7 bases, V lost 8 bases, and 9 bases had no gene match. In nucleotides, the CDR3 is TGTGCCAGCGAGGGGACAGGCCGCATTGGCTACACCTTC. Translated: CASEGTGRIGYTF.

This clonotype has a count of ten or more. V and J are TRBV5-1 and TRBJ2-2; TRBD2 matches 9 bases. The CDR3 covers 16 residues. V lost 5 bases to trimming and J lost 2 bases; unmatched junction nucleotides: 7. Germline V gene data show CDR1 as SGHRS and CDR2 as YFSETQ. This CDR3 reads CASRSPSGENTGELFF. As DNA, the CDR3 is TGCGCCAGCAGGTCACCTAGCGGGGAAAACACCGGGGAGCTGTTTTTT.

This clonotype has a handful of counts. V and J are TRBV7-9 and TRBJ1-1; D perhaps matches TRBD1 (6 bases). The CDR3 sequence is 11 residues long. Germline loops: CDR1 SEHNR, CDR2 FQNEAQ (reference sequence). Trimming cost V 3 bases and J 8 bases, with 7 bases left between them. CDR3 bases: TGTGCCAGCAGCTTTGACAGGGAAGCTTTCTTT. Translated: CASSFDREAFF. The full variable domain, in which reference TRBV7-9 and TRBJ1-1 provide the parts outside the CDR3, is DTGVSQNPRHKITKRGQNVTFRCDPISEHNRLYWYRQTLGQGPEFLTYFQNEAQLEKSRLLSDRFSAERPKGSFSTLEIQRTEQGDSAMYLCASSFDREAFFGQGTRLTVV.

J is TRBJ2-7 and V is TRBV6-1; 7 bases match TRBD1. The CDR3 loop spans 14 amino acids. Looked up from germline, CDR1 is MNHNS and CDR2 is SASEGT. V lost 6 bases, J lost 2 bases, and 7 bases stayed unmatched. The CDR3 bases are TGTGCCAGCAGCCCAAACGGACAGGCCTACGAGCAGTACGTC. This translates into CASSPNGQAYEQYV.

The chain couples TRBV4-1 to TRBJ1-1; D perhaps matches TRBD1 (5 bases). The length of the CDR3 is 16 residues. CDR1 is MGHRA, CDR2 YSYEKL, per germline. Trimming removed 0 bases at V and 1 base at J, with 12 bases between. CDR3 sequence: CASSQDSGGWNTEAFF. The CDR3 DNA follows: TGCGCCAGCAGCCAAGATTCGGGGGGATGGAACACTGAAGCTTTCTTT.